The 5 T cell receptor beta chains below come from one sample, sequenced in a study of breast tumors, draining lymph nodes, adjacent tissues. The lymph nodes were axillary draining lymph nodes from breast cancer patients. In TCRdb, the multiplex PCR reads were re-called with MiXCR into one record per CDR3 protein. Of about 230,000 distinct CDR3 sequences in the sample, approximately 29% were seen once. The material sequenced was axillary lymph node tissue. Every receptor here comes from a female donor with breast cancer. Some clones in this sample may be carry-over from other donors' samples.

CDR3 in amino acids: CSARRGRINQPQHF. The CDR3 DNA sequence: TGCAGTGCCCGCAGGGGCCGTATAAATCAGCCCCAGCATTTT. The chain combines TRBV20-1 with TRBJ1-5, with a possible D match to TRBD1 (6 bases). In germline, CDR1 is DFQATT, CDR2 SNEGSKA (reference sequence). The CDR3 extends over 14 amino acids. V was pared by 6 bases and J by 4 bases, with 16 bases between.

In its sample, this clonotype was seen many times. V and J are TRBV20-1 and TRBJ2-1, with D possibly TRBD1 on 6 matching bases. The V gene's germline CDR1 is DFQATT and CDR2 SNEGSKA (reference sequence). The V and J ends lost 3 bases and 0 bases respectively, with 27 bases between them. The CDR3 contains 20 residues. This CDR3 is CSASGGAVGQGYSSYNEQFF. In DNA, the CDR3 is TGCAGTGCTAGCGGTGGGGCGGTAGGGCAGGGGTATTCCTCCTACAATGAGCAGTTCTTC.

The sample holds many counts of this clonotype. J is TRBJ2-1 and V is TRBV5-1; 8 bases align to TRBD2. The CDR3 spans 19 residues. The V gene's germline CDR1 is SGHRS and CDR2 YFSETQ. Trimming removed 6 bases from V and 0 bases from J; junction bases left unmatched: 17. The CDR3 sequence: CASTGISGNKLPSYNEQFF. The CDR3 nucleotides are TGCGCCAGCACGGGGATTAGCGGGAATAAACTCCCCTCCTACAATGAGCAGTTCTTC. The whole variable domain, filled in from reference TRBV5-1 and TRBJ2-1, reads KAGVTQTPRYLIKTRGQQVTLSCSPISGHRSVSWYQQTPGQGLQFLFEYFSETQRNKGNFPGRFSGRQFSNSRSEMNVSTLELGDSALYLCASTGISGNKLPSYNEQFFGPGTRLTVL.

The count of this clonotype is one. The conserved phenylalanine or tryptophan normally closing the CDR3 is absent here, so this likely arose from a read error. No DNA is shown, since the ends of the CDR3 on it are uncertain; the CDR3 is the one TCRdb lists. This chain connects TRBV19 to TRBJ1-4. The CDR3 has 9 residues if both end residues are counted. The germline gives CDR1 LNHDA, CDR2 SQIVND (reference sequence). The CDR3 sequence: CARPLRLFI.

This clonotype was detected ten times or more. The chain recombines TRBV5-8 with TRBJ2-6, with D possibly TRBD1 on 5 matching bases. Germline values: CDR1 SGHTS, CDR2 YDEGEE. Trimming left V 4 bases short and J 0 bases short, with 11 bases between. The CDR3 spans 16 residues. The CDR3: CASSPDSTSGANVLTF. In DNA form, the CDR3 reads TGTGCCAGCAGCCCAGACAGTACCTCTGGGGCCAACGTCCTGACTTTC.